The 14 T cell receptor beta chains in this list originate from one sample, sequenced in a study of human T cells and chemical hapten exposure. TCRdb reprocessed the RACE reads via MiXCR and lists one record per CDR3 protein. This table has around 100,000 distinct CDR3 sequences, around 10% appearing once. The sample's time point: patch test 2, 6 weeks after DPC sensitization. Treatment meaning: therapeutic diphenylcyclopropenone sensitization with weekly scalp DPC. The sample consisted of whole blood, taken in connection with sensitization to the hapten diphenylcyclopropenone (DPC). These receptors were collected from a woman between 35 and 50 years old with alopecia areata. Some clones in this sample may be carry-over from other donors' samples.

Many counts were recorded for this clonotype. The chain links TRBV11-2 to TRBJ1-3; perhaps TRBD1 as D (5 bases). The CDR3 spans 16 residues. Germline assignment: CDR1 SGHAT and CDR2 FQNNGV. Trimming cost V 0 bases and J 2 bases, with 11 bases left between them. The CDR3 bases are TGTGCCAGCAGCTTAGATCGGGCAGGGACTGGAAACACCATATATTTT. It is translated as CASSLDRAGTGNTIYF.

This clonotype has just a few counts. The CDR3 spells CAWSTHQGGGNIQYF. As DNA, the CDR3 is TGTGCCTGGAGTACCCATCAGGGGGGTGGAAACATTCAGTACTTC. The genes are TRBV30 and TRBJ2-4; a possible D gene is TRBD1 (7 bases). V lost 2 bases to trimming and J lost 6 bases, with 17 bases between them. CDR3 size: 15 residues. Per the germline V gene, CDR1 is GTSNPN and CDR2 is SVGIG (reference sequence). Drawing the rest from reference TRBV30 and TRBJ2-4, the complete variable domain is SQTIHQWPATLVQPVGSPLSLECTVEGTSNPNLYWYRQAAGRGLQLLFYSVGIGQISSEVPQNLSASRPQDRQFILSSKKLLLSDSGFYLCAWSTHQGGGNIQYFGAGTRLSVL.

The rearrangement uses TRBV6-6 and TRBJ2-1; a possible D gene is TRBD1 (5 bases). Trimming left V 5 bases short and J 5 bases short, with 10 bases between. Germline-derived CDR1 and CDR2 are MNHNY and SVGAGI (reference sequence). CDR3 length: 13 amino acids. The DNA of the CDR3 is TGTGCCAGCAGTCTCAGGGTTAACAATGAGCAGTTCTTC. This encodes CASSLRVNNEQFF.

The chain couples TRBV10-3 to TRBJ2-7; TRBD1 might be the D (5 bases). This CDR3 spans 13 amino acids. Trimming cost V 7 bases and J 3 bases, with 13 bases left between them. The germline V gene has CDR1 ENHRY and CDR2 SYGVKD. The CDR3 reads CAITDRSNYEQYF. The CDR3 nucleotides read TGTGCCATCACCGACAGATCTAACTACGAGCAGTACTTC.

This clonotype was counted between two and nine times. This chain joins TRBV2 and TRBJ1-1, with TRBD1 identical over 8 bases. CDR3 size: 13 residues. From germline, CDR1 is SNHLY and CDR2 FYNNEI. V was pared by 11 bases and J by 0 bases, with 5 bases of the junction left unmatched. The CDR3 DNA is TGTGCCGGTGACAGGGGATTGAACACTGAAGCTTTCTTT. It is translated as CAGDRGLNTEAFF. Looking up the rest from reference TRBV2 and TRBJ1-1 gives the full variable domain: EPEVTQTPSHQVTQMGQEVILRCVPISNHLYFYWYRQILGQKVEFLVSFYNNEISEKSEIFDDQFSVERPDGSNFTLKIRSTKLEDSAMYFCAGDRGLNTEAFFGQGTRLTVV.

The chain carries TRBV6-6 and TRBJ2-2; possible D gene TRBD1, 6 bases. V was shortened by 2 bases and J by 7 bases, with 8 bases between the two germline ends. The CDR3 length is 13 residues. CDR1 is MNHNY, CDR2 SVGAGI, per germline (reference sequence). CDR3 sequence (DNA): TGTGCCAGCAGTTACGGGACATTCGGGGAGCTGTTTTTT. This sequence encodes CASSYGTFGELFF.

This clonotype was detected a few times. The junction and the germline gene differ at one end; a read error may be behind it. The J gene is TRBJ1-5, the V gene TRBV24-1; the match to TRBD1 covers 7 bases. Looked up from germline, CDR1 is KGHDR and CDR2 is SFDVKD. This CDR3 has 14 amino acids. The CDR3 DNA reads as TGTGTCACCAGTGTAACAGGGGGCAATCAGCCCCAGCATTTT. It codes for CVTSVTGGNQPQHF.

J is TRBJ1-2 and V is TRBV12-3 or TRBV12-4; weak D call: TRBD1 (6 bases). The ends were cut back, 6 bases at V and 0 bases at J, with 14 bases in the middle. There are 15 residues in the CDR3. The CDR3 nucleotides read TGTGCCAGCAGGGAGGCCGGGACATCTAACTATGGCTACACCTTC. It encodes CASREAGTSNYGYTF.

This clonotype was counted at least ten times. CDR3 sequence (DNA): TGCAGTGCTAGTCTGCCGGCCTTGAACACTGAAGCTTTCTTT. Translation: CSASLPALNTEAFF. This chain links TRBV20-1 with TRBJ1-1, with unresolved D. V lost 3 bases and J lost 0, with 11 bases in between. CDR1 and CDR2 (germline): DFQATT, SNEGSKA (reference sequence). This CDR3 has 14 amino acids.

The chain links TRBV18 to TRBJ1-2; D may be TRBD1 (5 bases). V dropped 5 bases and J dropped 3 bases, with 19 bases sitting between them. Looked up from germline, CDR1 is KGHSH and CDR2 is LQKENI. The CDR3 covers 16 residues. CDR3 loop: CASSYNPGRIDYGYTF. Here the CDR3 DNA reads TGTGCCAGCTCATACAATCCGGGACGGATAGACTATGGCTACACCTTC.

The chain employs TRBV5-1 and TRBJ2-3, with D possibly being TRBD2 (6 bases). This CDR3 is 16 amino acids long. V was clipped by 6 bases and J by 1 base, with 18 bases between them. The germline V gene has CDR1 SGHRS and CDR2 YFSETQ. The CDR3 loop is CASKNLGLAGTDTQYF. Written as DNA, the CDR3 is TGCGCCAGCAAGAATTTGGGACTCGCCGGCACAGATACGCAGTATTTT.

This clonotype was seen more than once but under ten times. The chain uses TRBV7-8 and TRBJ1-5; a weak D match, TRBD1 (5 bases). From germline, CDR1 is SGHVS and CDR2 FQNEAQ. CDR3 length: 12 residues. The V gene lost 1 base and the J gene lost 11 bases, with 9 bases spanning the gap. Here the CDR3 DNA reads TGTGCCAGCAGCTTAGGATCAGGGTCCCAGCATTTT. Its protein product is CASSLGSGSQHF.

CDR3 in amino acids: CASRGGQGDNQPQHF. As DNA, the CDR3 is TGTGCCAGCAGGGGCGGACAGGGGGACAATCAGCCCCAGCATTTT. The chain carries TRBV12-3 or TRBV12-4 and TRBJ1-5, with 10 nucleotides matching TRBD1. The J segment lost 3 bases and the V segment lost 6 bases, leaving 5 bases of the junction unmatched. CDR3 length: 15 residues.

The chain recombines TRBV3-1 with TRBJ1-2, with D unclear. CDR1 and CDR2 from the germline V gene are LGHDT and YNNKEL (reference sequence). The CDR3 spans 16 residues. With 1 base removed from V and 7 bases from J, the gap between germline ends came to 19 bases. The CDR3 nucleotides are TGTGCCAGCAGCCAAGGTATGGCCAGACCCTTAGGTGGCTACACCTTC. This encodes CASSQGMARPLGGYTF.